The source of this T cell receptor (beta chain) is a study of blood T cells in healthy people across ages. PBMCs were isolated at a quantity of at least 6 million per sample. With a J-beta primer mix and a sample-barcoded 5' primer, a second PCR ran about 7 to 11 cycles. TCRdb re-called the 5' RACE reads with MiXCR, one entry per CDR3 protein. This table has hundreds of thousands of distinct CDR3 sequences, 20% to 25% appearing once. The study, taken as a whole, reports: Compared with aged donors, long-lived donors showed fewer expanded clones, suggesting selection. Unknown donor CMV status possibly confounded expanded clonotype changes.

This clonotype has a handful of counts. Antigen specificity is unknown. The CDR3 runs to 14 residues. Losses at the gene ends were 6 bases for V and 8 bases for J; bases not matched to a gene: 8. From germline, CDR1 is DFQATT and CDR2 SNEGSKA (reference sequence). These data also featured in a second study, about T cells of mothers and their children. As reported in that work: Slightly, though not significantly, more overlap was seen in related than in unrelated mother-child pairs.

Material: blood. The clonotype was recovered from a boy between 10 and 17 years old in good health. J is TRBJ2-4 and V is TRBV20-1, with 12 bases lining up with TRBD2. CDR3 DNA: TGCAGTGCGACGACTAGCGGGAGTCTCGACATTCAGTACTTC. Amino acid sequence: CSATTSGSLDIQYF.